Each of the 24 T cell receptor beta chains below was sequenced from the same sample in a study of vaccination and CD4 T cells after COVID-19 (dated by TCRdb to 2022 to 2024). For these TCRs, the target antigens are not known. Library preparation was by PCR. Sequencing was performed on an Illumina iSeq 100. At the Johns Hopkins FTIC core, DNA from the cultured CD4+ T cells underwent TCR sequencing with the Oncomine TCR Beta short-read assay. TCRdb reprocessing: public reads trimmed at Q25 with fastp, clones called with MiXCR, in-frame beta chains kept. Identical CDR3 protein sequences are pooled into one entry, listed with their most common genes and DNA. The sample table shows around 1,700 distinct CDR3 sequences, and about three quarters are seen once. The ten largest clones take up roughly 91% of the sample. The intended sense of this specimen's treatment or condition label: roughly 10-day PBMC culture with coronavirus spike peptide pools or control peptides (ViraFEST assay).

The sample in question was CD4+ T cells from blood, cultured in vitro, obtained after SARS-CoV-2 vaccination. Receptors originate from a human donor who had recovered from COVID-19.

The chain joins TRBV27 to TRBJ2-7; no firm D call. V dropped 5 bases and J dropped 3 bases, with 14 bases sitting between them. Germline values: CDR1 MNHEY, CDR2 SMNVEV (reference sequence). CDR3 length: 14 residues. In DNA form, the CDR3 reads TGTGCCAGCAGTCCTTGGGGTACGGTCTACGAGCAGTACTTC. This codes for CASSPWGTVYEQYF.

This clonotype was seen more than once but under ten times. The rearrangement joins TRBV6-2 or TRBV6-3 to TRBJ1-2; tentative D call: TRBD1 (5 bases). Germline V gene data show CDR1 as MNHEY and CDR2 as SVGEGT. The CDR3 has 14 residues. Trimming took off 6 bases at V and 8 bases at J, with 19 bases between the two ends. The CDR3 DNA follows: TGTGCCAGCAGCCCGACCGGGGACCGCGGAGGCTACACCTTC. Its translation: CASSPTGDRGGYTF.

The chain carries TRBV19 and TRBJ1-2; TRBD1 matches 9 bases. V lost 6 bases and J lost 2; bases outside the gene matches: 4. Germline V gene sequence: CDR1 LNHDA, CDR2 SQIVND (reference sequence). CDR3 length: 14 residues. The DNA for the CDR3 is TGTGCCAGTAGCCGACAGGGGGGAAACTATGGCTACACCTTC. The encoded protein is CASSRQGGNYGYTF.

The gene calls are TRBV2 and TRBJ2-3, with 10 positions matching TRBD2. The CDR3 spans 19 residues. The germline CDR1 and CDR2 sequences are SNHLY and FYNNEI. J gave up 4 bases and V 6 bases, and 19 bases lay outside the gene matches. The CDR3 nucleotides are TGTGCCAGCAGCCCCGCCCTTAGCGGGGGGACACTTAGCGCAGATACGCAGTATTTT. Protein sequence: CASSPALSGGTLSADTQYF.

The gene calls are TRBV27 and TRBJ1-5, with D possibly TRBD1 on 6 matching bases. Trimming stripped 1 base from V and 0 bases from J, with 10 bases between. The length of the CDR3 is 16 residues. Per the germline V gene, CDR1 is MNHEY and CDR2 is SMNVEV (reference sequence). Here the CDR3 reads CASSLFGRGSNQPQHF. Written as DNA, the CDR3 is TGTGCCAGCAGTTTATTTGGCAGGGGTAGCAATCAGCCCCAGCATTTT.

This chain links TRBV27 with TRBJ2-7; 7 bases are shared with TRBD1. Germline values: CDR1 MNHEY, CDR2 SMNVEV (reference sequence). The ends lost 5 bases at V and 4 bases at J; junction bases unmatched: 11. This CDR3 has 15 amino acids. This CDR3 is CASSPQGGDAYEQYF. DNA of the CDR3: TGTGCCAGCAGTCCCCAAGGGGGCGATGCTTACGAGCAGTACTTC.

V gene TRBV19 combines with J gene TRBJ2-7, with 12 bases identical to TRBD2. The CDR3 consists of 15 residues. CDR1 is LNHDA, CDR2 SQIVND, per germline (reference sequence). V lost 10 bases and J lost 1; bases outside the gene matches: 8. Here the CDR3 reads CATRRGTSGSYEQYF. Written as DNA, the CDR3 is TGTGCCACCAGAAGGGGGACTAGCGGGTCCTACGAGCAGTACTTC.

This clonotype was detected only a few times. The J gene is TRBJ1-1, the V gene TRBV7-2; 7 bases map to TRBD1. With 5 bases clipped from V and 1 base from J, the junction kept 4 bases outside the gene matches. CDR1 is SGHTA, CDR2 FQGNSA, per germline. This CDR3 has 14 residues. The CDR3 is CASSMDRWNTEAFF. CDR3 bases: TGTGCCAGCAGCATGGACAGGTGGAACACTGAAGCTTTCTTT.

This rearrangement joins TRBV6-5 to TRBJ1-6, with D tentatively TRBD1 (5 bases). The germline V gene has CDR1 MNHEY and CDR2 SVGAGI. This CDR3 has 16 residues. With 0 bases removed from V and 8 bases from J, the gap between germline ends came to 14 bases. DNA for the CDR3: TGTGCCAGCAGTTACTCGATCGGGAGGGGAGATTCACCCCTCCACTTT. Amino acid sequence: CASSYSIGRGDSPLHF.

The chain combines TRBV7-9 with TRBJ1-3, with D perhaps matching TRBD1 (6 bases). Germline V gene lookup returns CDR1 SEHNR and CDR2 FQNEAQ (reference sequence). Trimming took off 5 bases at V and 0 bases at J, with 17 bases between the two ends. The CDR3 contains 17 residues. The CDR3 coding sequence is TGTGCCAGCAGCCTAACAATGGGAGGGGGCTCTGGAAACACCATATATTTT. This sequence encodes CASSLTMGGGSGNTIYF.

This clonotype has more than one count but fewer than ten. The chain joins TRBV7-9 to TRBJ1-2; 7 nucleotides match TRBD1. This CDR3 spans 12 amino acids. The V and J ends lost 0 bases and 12 bases, in that order; junction bases with no gene match: 4. Germline CDR1 and CDR2: SEHNR and FQNEAQ (reference sequence). CDR3 bases: TGTGCCAGCAGCTTAGCAAGCAGGGGGGACACCTTC. Translated, it gives CASSLASRGDTF.

V is TRBV2 and J is TRBJ2-3, with D hard to call. The V gene lost 8 bases and the J gene lost 2 bases, with 14 bases spanning the gap. The CDR3 has 14 residues. The V gene's germline CDR1 is SNHLY and CDR2 FYNNEI. In DNA, the CDR3 is TGTGCCAGCGACGGGTTCCGATACACAGATACGCAGTATTTT. Protein sequence: CASDGFRYTDTQYF. Based on the CDR3 plus reference TRBV2 and TRBJ2-3, the full variable domain is EPEVTQTPSHQVTQMGQEVILRCVPISNHLYFYWYRQILGQKVEFLVSFYNNEISEKSEIFDDQFSVERPDGSNFTLKIRSTKLEDSAMYFCASDGFRYTDTQYFGPGTRLTVL.

The chain employs TRBV27 and TRBJ1-1, with a tentative D call TRBD1 (5 bases). Germline V gene lookup returns CDR1 MNHEY and CDR2 SMNVEV (reference sequence). The length of the CDR3 is 12 residues. Trimming cost V 9 bases and J 10 bases, with 18 bases left between them. CDR3 amino acids: CASSVLGRAAFF. The CDR3 DNA is TGTGCCAGTAGTGTATTGGGGCGAGCAGCTTTCTTT.

This clonotype has only a few counts. The rearrangement joins TRBV19 to TRBJ1-5; TRBD1 matches at 7 bases. V shed 5 bases and J 2 bases; nucleotides not matched to a gene: 12. Per germline, CDR1 LNHDA and CDR2 SQIVND (reference sequence). The CDR3 contains 17 residues. CDR3 amino acids: CASSSPSDREGNQPQHF. CDR3 nucleotides: TGTGCCAGTAGTTCCCCGTCCGACAGGGAAGGCAATCAGCCCCAGCATTTT.

This clonotype has more than one count but fewer than ten. The CDR3 region is CASGRQGRRYEQYF. In DNA form, the CDR3 reads TGTGCCAGCGGTCGACAGGGTAGAAGGTACGAGCAGTACTTC. V and J are TRBV27 and TRBJ2-7; 7 bases fit TRBD1. Germline CDR1 MNHEY, CDR2 SMNVEV (reference sequence). This CDR3 comprises 14 residues. Trimming at V came to 8 bases and at J to 4 bases, leaving 11 bases not matched to a gene.

This clonotype came up a few times. The genes are TRBV20-1 and TRBJ1-2, with D maybe TRBD1 (5 bases). Trimming removed 4 bases at V and 2 bases at J, with 11 bases between. Germline V gene data show CDR1 as DFQATT and CDR2 as SNEGSKA (reference sequence). There are 13 residues in the CDR3. The CDR3 DNA sequence: TGCAGTGCTATCAGGGAGGGGAACTATGGCTACACCTTC. It specifies CSAIREGNYGYTF.

This clonotype showed up just once. The chain has TRBV7-2 and TRBJ2-2; 10 bases align to TRBD2. In germline, CDR1 is SGHTA, CDR2 FQGNSA. The V segment lost 5 bases and the J segment 5 bases; nucleotides outside the gene matches: 11. The CDR3 is made up of 17 amino acids. This CDR3 is CASSQSLAGVGTGELFF. CDR3 coding DNA: TGTGCCAGCAGCCAATCCCTAGCGGGGGTAGGGACCGGGGAGCTGTTTTTT.

This clonotype appeared a few times. This rearrangement joins TRBV6-4 to TRBJ1-1; no clear D. V lost 8 bases and J 3 bases, leaving 13 bases between the germline ends. This CDR3 has 13 amino acids. Germline V gives CDR1 MRHNA, CDR2 SNTAGT. In nucleotides, the CDR3 is TGTGCCAGCCTGAGGACGGGTGACACTGAAGCTTTCTTT. Its translation is CASLRTGDTEAFF.

The chain is built from TRBV20-1 and TRBJ1-1; D call uncertain. The CDR3 runs 13 residues. Trimming cost V 3 bases and J 10 bases, with 18 bases left between them. Germline V lookup: CDR1 DFQATT, CDR2 SNEGSKA (reference sequence). The CDR3 DNA reads TGCAGTGCTAGTTCCGGCACGACACTGGGAGCTTTCTTT. This encodes CSASSGTTLGAFF.

This clonotype occurred a few times. V is TRBV7-2 and J is TRBJ1-2; D unclear. This CDR3 region has 15 residues. Germline V lookup: CDR1 SGHTA, CDR2 FQGNSA. V was cut by 2 bases and J by 5 bases, with 15 bases left in between. CDR3 loop: CASSLSYGWDYGYTF. The CDR3, as DNA: TGTGCCAGCAGCTTATCATATGGTTGGGATTATGGCTACACCTTC.

This chain uses TRBV2 with TRBJ2-7; 8 nucleotides match TRBD1. Germline V gene sequence: CDR1 SNHLY, CDR2 FYNNEI. V lost 9 bases and J lost 3; bases outside the gene matches: 10. The CDR3 sequence is 14 residues long. CDR3 residues: CASGRDGQGYEQYF. CDR3 sequence (DNA): TGTGCCAGTGGCAGAGATGGACAGGGCTACGAGCAGTACTTC.

The DNA of the CDR3 is TGTGCCTGGAGTAAGCCAGAGAGCTATGGCTACACCTTC. Protein sequence: CAWSKPESYGYTF. This chain links TRBV30 with TRBJ1-2; D uncertain. Germline-derived CDR1 and CDR2 are GTSNPN and SVGIG (reference sequence). V was shortened by 2 bases and J by 4 bases, with 11 bases between the two germline ends. The CDR3 contains 13 residues.

The chain has TRBV24-1 and TRBJ2-7, with D unresolved. The germline V gene encodes CDR1 KGHDR and CDR2 SFDVKD. The V gene lost 7 bases and the J gene lost 3 bases, with 18 bases spanning the gap. The CDR3 has 15 residues. CDR3 residues: CATSDSRVPLYEQYF. The CDR3 DNA reads as TGTGCCACCAGCGACTCTCGGGTCCCCCTCTACGAGCAGTACTTC.

The table lists this clonotype with a few counts. The V gene is TRBV20-1, the J gene TRBJ1-5; D call uncertain. The CDR3 covers 14 residues. Germline assignment: CDR1 DFQATT and CDR2 SNEGSKA (reference sequence). The V gene lost 1 base and the J gene lost 4 bases, with 11 bases spanning the gap. CDR3 sequence: CSARVYGDNQPQHF. In DNA form, the CDR3 reads TGCAGTGCTAGAGTGTATGGAGATAATCAGCCCCAGCATTTT.